Listed below are T cell receptor beta chains from one sample, sequenced in a study of shared clonotypes between healthy human individuals. Using immunoSEQ multiplex PCR, the repertoire was profiled, and TCRdb retains in-frame clones only, with some absent. The sample lists about 1.1 million clones; approximately 80% were seen once. The sample was memory CD4+ T cells from PBMCs. These receptors came from a man younger than 30 in good health. Some clones in this sample may be carry-over from other donors' samples. The CDR3 runs from the conserved cysteine through the conserved F or W. The order of the fields is D gene, J gene, clone size, V gene, CDR3 protein, CDR3 DNA. A D gene is named only where the DNA matches it firmly. Clone size, where shown, is once, few, many, or a class for clones that have expanded.

d_call: NA
j_call: TRBJ2-2
clone_size: NA
v_call: TRBV5-1
cdr3_aa: CASSSDTNTGELFF
cdr3_nt: TGCGCCAGCAGCTCGGACACTAACACCGGGGAGCTGTTTTTT

d_call: TRBD1
j_call: TRBJ1-2
clone_size: NA
v_call: TRBV28
cdr3_aa: CASSLGRGGYGYTF
cdr3_nt: TGTGCCAGCAGTTTAGGCAGGGGGGGCTATGGCTACACCTTC

d_call: NA
j_call: TRBJ2-7
clone_size: NA
v_call: TRBV5-1
cdr3_aa: CASSLAGEQYF
cdr3_nt: TGCGCCAGCAGCTTGGCCGGTGAGCAGTACTTC

d_call: NA
j_call: TRBJ2-3
clone_size: few
v_call: TRBV5-4
cdr3_aa: CASSQDTDTQYF
cdr3_nt: TGTGCCAGCAGCCAGGATACGGATACGCAGTATTTT

d_call: TRBD1
j_call: TRBJ2-1
clone_size: NA
v_call: TRBV19
cdr3_aa: CASSPRGTGGRFKRFF
cdr3_nt: TGTGCCAGTAGTCCCCGAGGGACAGGGGGCCGGTTCAAACGGTTCTTC

d_call: TRBD1
j_call: TRBJ2-7
clone_size: NA
v_call: TRBV5-4
cdr3_aa: CASSSGDRSGEQYF
cdr3_nt: TGTGCCAGCAGCTCCGGGGACAGGTCCGGCGAGCAGTACTTC

d_call: NA
j_call: TRBJ1-1
clone_size: NA
v_call: TRBV18
cdr3_aa: CASSPGPVKNTEAFF
cdr3_nt: TGTGCCAGCTCACCAGGTCCAGTTAAGAACACTGAAGCTTTCTTT

d_call: TRBD2
j_call: TRBJ2-2
clone_size: NA
v_call: TRBV15
cdr3_aa: CATSREGGGRARTGELFF
cdr3_nt: TGTGCCACCAGCAGAGAGGGGGGCGGGAGGGCCAGGACCGGGGAGCTGTTTTTT

d_call: NA
j_call: TRBJ1-4
clone_size: few
v_call: TRBV7-8
cdr3_aa: CASRRGRGRGEKLFF
cdr3_nt: TGTGCCAGCAGGCGGGGACGGGGACGAGGTGAAAAACTGTTTTTT

d_call: TRBD1
j_call: TRBJ2-1
clone_size: NA
v_call: TRBV6-1
cdr3_aa: CASSADRGGEQFF
cdr3_nt: TGTGCCAGCAGTGCAGACAGGGGAGGTGAGCAGTTCTTC

d_call: TRBD1
j_call: TRBJ2-7
clone_size: many
v_call: TRBV5-4
cdr3_aa: CASSPGQGNAYEQYF
cdr3_nt: TGTGCCAGCAGCCCGGGACAGGGGAATGCATACGAGCAGTACTTC

d_call: NA
j_call: TRBJ2-5
clone_size: once
v_call: TRBV7-9
cdr3_aa: CASSLGRSQETQYF
cdr3_nt: TGTGCCAGCAGCTTAGGACGGAGCCAAGAGACCCAGTACTTC

d_call: NA
j_call: TRBJ2-3
clone_size: NA
v_call: TRBV7-3
cdr3_aa: CASSLANTDTQYF
cdr3_nt: TGTGCCAGCAGCTTAGCTAACACAGATACGCAGTATTTT

d_call: TRBD2
j_call: TRBJ2-1
clone_size: NA
v_call: TRBV2
cdr3_aa: CASSGTSGGVYNEQFF
cdr3_nt: TGTGCCAGCAGTGGGACTAGCGGAGGGGTCTACAATGAGCAGTTCTTC

d_call: TRBD1
j_call: TRBJ2-6
clone_size: NA
v_call: TRBV2
cdr3_aa: CASRLTGAGANVLTF
cdr3_nt: TGTGCCAGCAGATTGACAGGGGCTGGGGCCAACGTCCTGACTTTC

d_call: TRBD2
j_call: TRBJ2-2
clone_size: NA
v_call: TRBV4-1
cdr3_aa: CASSQVLREVRGKLFF
cdr3_nt: TGCGCCAGCAGCCAAGTTTTGCGGGAGGTGCGAGGGAAGCTGTTTTTT

d_call: TRBD2
j_call: TRBJ2-5
clone_size: NA
v_call: TRBV9
cdr3_aa: CASSVGTSGQETQYF
cdr3_nt: TGTGCCAGCAGCGTCGGGACTAGCGGACAAGAGACCCAGTACTTC

d_call: TRBD2
j_call: TRBJ2-7
clone_size: NA
v_call: TRBV10-1
cdr3_aa: CASSESSSGNHEQYF
cdr3_nt: TGCGCCAGCAGTGAGTCTTCTAGCGGGAACCACGAGCAGTACTTC

d_call: TRBD1
j_call: TRBJ2-7
clone_size: NA
v_call: TRBV7-9
cdr3_aa: CASSSQPGGEQYF
cdr3_nt: TGTGCCAGCAGCTCCCAACCAGGGGGCGAGCAGTACTTC

d_call: NA
j_call: TRBJ1-2
clone_size: NA
v_call: TRBV29-1
cdr3_aa: CSVDGNYGYTF
cdr3_nt: TGCAGCGTCGATGGAAACTATGGCTACACCTTC

d_call: NA
j_call: TRBJ2-2
clone_size: NA
v_call: TRBV5-1
cdr3_aa: CASSRGLTSGTGELFF
cdr3_nt: TGCGCCAGCAGCCGGGGGCTGACTAGTGGAACCGGGGAGCTGTTTTTT

d_call: NA
j_call: TRBJ2-3
clone_size: NA
v_call: TRBV5-1
cdr3_aa: CASSLGLAGQGDTQYF
cdr3_nt: TGCGCCAGCAGCTTGGGACTAGCTGGGCAGGGGGATACGCAGTATTTT

d_call: NA
j_call: TRBJ2-3
clone_size: NA
v_call: TRBV5-1
cdr3_aa: CASSQGTLTDTQYF
cdr3_nt: TGCGCCAGCAGCCAAGGGACCCTCACAGATACGCAGTATTTT

d_call: TRBD1
j_call: TRBJ1-5
clone_size: once
v_call: TRBV28
cdr3_aa: CASSRPGQGGQPQHF
cdr3_nt: TGTGCCAGCAGCCGACCGGGACAGGGCGGTCAGCCCCAGCATTTT

d_call: NA
j_call: TRBJ2-1
clone_size: NA
v_call: TRBV5-1
cdr3_aa: CASSPGTVSYNEQFF
cdr3_nt: TGCGCCAGCAGCCCGGGGACCGTTTCCTACAATGAGCAGTTCTTC

d_call: TRBD1
j_call: TRBJ2-3
clone_size: NA
v_call: TRBV7-8
cdr3_aa: CASSSTTGSATDTQYF
cdr3_nt: TGTGCCAGCAGCTCGACGACAGGGTCAGCCACAGATACGCAGTATTTT

d_call: NA
j_call: TRBJ1-4
clone_size: NA
v_call: TRBV6-5
cdr3_aa: CASWGNEKLFF
cdr3_nt: TGTGCCAGCTGGGGTAATGAAAAACTGTTTTTT

d_call: NA
j_call: TRBJ1-1
clone_size: NA
v_call: TRBV6-6
cdr3_aa: CASYTSRVGSEAFF
cdr3_nt: TGTGCCAGCTATACCTCTAGGGTAGGGTCTGAAGCTTTCTTT

d_call: NA
j_call: TRBJ1-5
clone_size: NA
v_call: TRBV7-8
cdr3_aa: CASSPRGSDNQPQHF
cdr3_nt: TGTGCCAGCAGCCCAAGGGGGTCGGACAATCAGCCCCAGCATTTT

d_call: TRBD1
j_call: TRBJ1-4
clone_size: NA
v_call: TRBV4-1
cdr3_aa: CASSPQGSNEKLFF
cdr3_nt: TGCGCCAGCAGCCCACAGGGGTCTAATGAAAAACTGTTTTTT

d_call: NA
j_call: TRBJ2-2
clone_size: NA
v_call: TRBV5-1
cdr3_aa: CASSLDAGELFF
cdr3_nt: TGCGCCAGCAGCTTGGATGCCGGGGAGCTGTTTTTT

d_call: TRBD1
j_call: TRBJ2-1
clone_size: NA
v_call: TRBV7-3
cdr3_aa: CASGLRQGYNEQFF
cdr3_nt: TGTGCCAGCGGGTTGCGACAGGGTTACAATGAGCAGTTCTTC

d_call: NA
j_call: TRBJ1-5
clone_size: NA
v_call: TRBV7-9
cdr3_aa: CASSRNRDLGAPQHF
cdr3_nt: TGTGCCAGCAGCAGGAACCGGGACCTCGGGGCGCCCCAGCATTTT

d_call: NA
j_call: TRBJ1-4
clone_size: NA
v_call: TRBV5-1
cdr3_aa: CASSLVGTQSGKLFF
cdr3_nt: TGCGCCAGCAGCTTGGTCGGGACACAATCCGGCAAACTGTTTTTT

d_call: TRBD2
j_call: TRBJ2-7
clone_size: once
v_call: TRBV7-9
cdr3_aa: CASSFEGLAGAEQYF
cdr3_nt: TGTGCCAGCAGCTTCGAGGGACTAGCGGGAGCCGAGCAGTACTTC

d_call: TRBD2
j_call: TRBJ2-1
clone_size: few
v_call: TRBV5-4
cdr3_aa: CASSLGLAGGNEQFF
cdr3_nt: TGTGCCAGCAGCTTGGGACTAGCGGGAGGGAATGAGCAGTTCTTC

d_call: NA
j_call: TRBJ2-7
clone_size: NA
v_call: TRBV19
cdr3_aa: CASSIGAGVTDYEQYF
cdr3_nt: TGTGCCAGTAGTATAGGGGCAGGGGTGACGGACTACGAGCAGTACTTC

d_call: NA
j_call: TRBJ2-3
clone_size: many
v_call: TRBV5-1
cdr3_aa: CASSSMGGPDTQYF
cdr3_nt: TGCGCCAGCAGCTCTATGGGGGGCCCAGATACGCAGTATTTT

d_call: NA
j_call: TRBJ2-7
clone_size: NA
v_call: TRBV27
cdr3_aa: CASQRYEQYF
cdr3_nt: TGTGCCAGCCAGCGGTACGAGCAGTACTTC

d_call: NA
j_call: TRBJ1-1
clone_size: few
v_call: TRBV30
cdr3_aa: CAWSQDTEAFF
cdr3_nt: TGTGCCTGGTCCCAGGACACTGAAGCTTTCTTT

d_call: NA
j_call: TRBJ1-3
clone_size: NA
v_call: TRBV7-2
cdr3_aa: CASSLREVPSGNTIYF
cdr3_nt: TGTGCCAGCAGCTTAAGAGAGGTTCCCTCTGGAAACACCATATATTTT

d_call: NA
j_call: TRBJ1-2
clone_size: once
v_call: TRBV23-1
cdr3_aa: CASRLPGTEGSGYTF
cdr3_nt: TGCGCCAGCAGGCTGCCTGGGACGGAGGGTTCTGGCTACACCTTC

d_call: NA
j_call: TRBJ2-2
clone_size: NA
v_call: TRBV27
cdr3_aa: CASSSGYMSGELFF
cdr3_nt: TGTGCCAGCAGTTCGGGGTATATGTCCGGGGAGCTGTTTTTT

d_call: NA
j_call: TRBJ2-3
clone_size: NA
v_call: TRBV7-9
cdr3_aa: CASSSPTTDTQYF
cdr3_nt: TGTGCCAGCAGCTCCCCGACCACAGATACGCAGTATTTT

d_call: NA
j_call: TRBJ1-3
clone_size: NA
v_call: TRBV28
cdr3_aa: CASSLGIGNTIYF
cdr3_nt: TGTGCCAGCAGTCTGGGAATTGGAAACACCATATATTTT

d_call: NA
j_call: TRBJ2-3
clone_size: NA
v_call: TRBV5-4
cdr3_aa: CASSWRGGPDTQYF
cdr3_nt: TGTGCCAGCAGCTGGAGGGGGGGCCCAGATACGCAGTATTTT

d_call: NA
j_call: TRBJ2-2
clone_size: NA
v_call: TRBV27
cdr3_aa: CASSLRDLPTGELFF
cdr3_nt: TGTGCCAGCAGTCTTAGGGACTTACCCACCGGGGAGCTGTTTTTT

d_call: NA
j_call: TRBJ2-7
clone_size: NA
v_call: TRBV28
cdr3_aa: CASLHPSSYEQYF
cdr3_nt: TGTGCCAGTCTCCACCCATCCTCCTACGAGCAGTACTTC

d_call: TRBD2
j_call: TRBJ2-1
clone_size: NA
v_call: TRBV7-3
cdr3_aa: CASSPKGLAGVGEQFF
cdr3_nt: TGTGCCAGCAGCCCGAAGGGACTAGCGGGAGTTGGTGAGCAGTTCTTC

d_call: NA
j_call: TRBJ2-1
clone_size: NA
v_call: TRBV30
cdr3_aa: CAWSPPSRRDYNEQFF
cdr3_nt: TGTGCCTGGAGTCCCCCGTCCCGCCGGGACTACAATGAGCAGTTCTTC

d_call: NA
j_call: TRBJ1-2
clone_size: once
v_call: TRBV28
cdr3_aa: CASSPGGLFNYGYTF
cdr3_nt: TGTGCCAGCAGCCCTGGCGGGCTCTTTAACTATGGCTACACCTTC

d_call: NA
j_call: TRBJ2-7
clone_size: NA
v_call: TRBV7-9
cdr3_aa: CASSRDGTSSNEQYF
cdr3_nt: TGTGCCAGCAGCAGAGACGGGACATCGTCTAACGAGCAGTACTTC

d_call: TRBD1
j_call: TRBJ2-5
clone_size: NA
v_call: TRBV5-4
cdr3_aa: CASSPTGTGGETQYF
cdr3_nt: TGTGCCAGCAGCCCAACCGGGACAGGGGGAGAGACCCAGTACTTC

d_call: NA
j_call: TRBJ1-1
clone_size: NA
v_call: TRBV29-1
cdr3_aa: CSVTYGGTEAFF
cdr3_nt: TGCAGCGTCACATACGGGGGCACTGAAGCTTTCTTT